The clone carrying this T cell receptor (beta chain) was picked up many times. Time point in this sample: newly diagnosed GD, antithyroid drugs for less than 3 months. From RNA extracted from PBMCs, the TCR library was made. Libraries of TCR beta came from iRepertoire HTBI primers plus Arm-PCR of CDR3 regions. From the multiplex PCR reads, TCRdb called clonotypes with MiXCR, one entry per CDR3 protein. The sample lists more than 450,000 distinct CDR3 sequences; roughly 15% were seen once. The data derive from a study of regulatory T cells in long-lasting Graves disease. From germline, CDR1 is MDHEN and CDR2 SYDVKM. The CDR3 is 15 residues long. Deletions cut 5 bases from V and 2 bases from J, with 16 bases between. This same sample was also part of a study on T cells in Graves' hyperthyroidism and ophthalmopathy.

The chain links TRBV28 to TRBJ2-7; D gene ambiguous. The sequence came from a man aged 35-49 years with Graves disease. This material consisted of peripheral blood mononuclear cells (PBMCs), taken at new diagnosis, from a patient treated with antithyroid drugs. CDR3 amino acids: CASSPLTAPPYEQYF. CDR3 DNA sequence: TGTGCCAGCAGTCCCTTGACCGCCCCTCCCTACGAGCAGTACTTC.